This T cell receptor beta chain was recorded in a study of CD8 T cells in ankylosing spondylitis. The V end lost 2 bases, the J end lost 0 bases, and 8 bases lay between the germline ends. The CDR3 runs to 14 residues. CDR1 is MGHRA and CDR2 is YSYEKL in the germline V gene. Generation of TCR beta libraries employed quantitative 5'-RACE incorporating molecular barcodes. TCRdb reprocessed the 5' RACE reads via MiXCR and lists one record per CDR3 protein. The table records under 450,000 distinct CDR3 sequences, about 20% of them present only once. The sequenced material came from blood, either unsorted or a sorted T cell fraction (not recorded which). This rearrangement joins TRBV4-1 to TRBJ2-7, with TRBD1 as a possible D gene (5 bases). This TCR came from a male donor with ankylosing spondylitis or in good health (not recorded which). This CDR3 is CASSQPTDSYEQYF. CDR3 nucleotides: TGCGCCAGCAGCCAACCGACAGACTCCTACGAGCAGTACTTC.